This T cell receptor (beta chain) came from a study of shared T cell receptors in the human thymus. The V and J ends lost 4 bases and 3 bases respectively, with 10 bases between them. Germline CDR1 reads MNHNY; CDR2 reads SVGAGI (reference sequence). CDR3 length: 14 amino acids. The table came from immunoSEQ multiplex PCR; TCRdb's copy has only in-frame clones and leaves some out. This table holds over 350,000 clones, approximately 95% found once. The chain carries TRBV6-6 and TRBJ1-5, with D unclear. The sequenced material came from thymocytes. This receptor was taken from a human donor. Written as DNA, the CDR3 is TGTGCCAGCAGTTTTGGCAGGTCCAATCAGCCCCAGCATTTT. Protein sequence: CASSFGRSNQPQHF.